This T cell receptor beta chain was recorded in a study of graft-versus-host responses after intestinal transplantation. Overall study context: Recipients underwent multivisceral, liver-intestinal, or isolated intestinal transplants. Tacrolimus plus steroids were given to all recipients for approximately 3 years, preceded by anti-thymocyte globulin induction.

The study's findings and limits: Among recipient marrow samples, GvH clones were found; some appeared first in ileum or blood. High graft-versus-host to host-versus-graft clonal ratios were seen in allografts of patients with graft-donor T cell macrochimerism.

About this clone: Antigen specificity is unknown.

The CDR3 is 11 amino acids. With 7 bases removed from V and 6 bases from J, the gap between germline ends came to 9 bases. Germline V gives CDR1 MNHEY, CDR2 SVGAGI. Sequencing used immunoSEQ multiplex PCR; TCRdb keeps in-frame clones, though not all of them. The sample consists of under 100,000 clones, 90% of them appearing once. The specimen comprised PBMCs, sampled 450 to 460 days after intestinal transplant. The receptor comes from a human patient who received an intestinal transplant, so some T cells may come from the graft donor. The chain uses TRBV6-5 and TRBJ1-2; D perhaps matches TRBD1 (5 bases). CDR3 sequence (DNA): TGTGCCAGCAACGGGGGAGATGGCTACACCTTC. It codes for CASNGGDGYTF.